Following are 7 T cell receptor beta chains from one sample sequenced in a study of neoadjuvant anti-PD-1 for oral cavity cancer. Stated time point: after neoadjuvant nivolumab, at surgical resection. Assay used: immunoSEQ multiplex PCR; TCRdb lists only in-frame clones, some missing. The profile shows more than 12,000 clones, about three quarters of them singletons. The material sequenced was PBMCs, taken after nivolumab (anti-PD-1) treatment. Receptor source: a person aged 40 to 85 with oral cavity squamous cell carcinoma.

This chain joins TRBV12-5 and TRBJ1-5; a possible D gene is TRBD1 (6 bases). The CDR3 contains 13 residues. Germline V gene sequence: CDR1 LGHNT, CDR2 FRNRAP. V lost 8 bases to trimming and J lost 4 bases, with 12 bases between them. The CDR3 loop reads CASQGQKNQPQHF. In DNA form, the CDR3 reads TGTGCTAGTCAGGGGCAGAAAAATCAGCCCCAGCATTTT.

The rearrangement links TRBV30 to TRBJ2-3; 7 nucleotides agree with TRBD2. The length of the CDR3 is 14 residues. Germline values: CDR1 GTSNPN, CDR2 SVGIG (reference sequence). The junction had 5 bases not matched to a gene; V was cut back by 4 bases and J by 1 base. CDR3 region: CAWNLAARTDTQYF. CDR3 DNA: TGTGCCTGGAACCTAGCGGCCCGCACAGATACGCAGTATTTT.

The CDR3 spells CAWSITGGTEAFF. DNA for the CDR3: TGTGCCTGGAGTATTACAGGGGGGACTGAAGCTTTCTTT. The chain joins TRBV30 to TRBJ1-1; 8 bases match TRBD1. The CDR3 runs 13 residues. In germline, CDR1 is GTSNPN, CDR2 SVGIG (reference sequence). The J segment lost 5 bases and the V segment lost 2 bases, leaving 4 bases of the junction unmatched.

This clone has only one observation. This chain uses TRBV6-6 with TRBJ2-3; 8 bases match TRBD2. The ends lost 0 bases at V and 4 bases at J; junction bases unmatched: 6. Germline V lookup: CDR1 MNHNY, CDR2 SVGAGI (reference sequence). CDR3 length: 16 amino acids. CDR3 protein: CASSYSIAGYSDTQYF. CDR3 coding DNA: TGTGCCAGCAGTTACTCAATAGCGGGATACTCAGATACGCAGTATTTT.

In this sample, this clone turned up once. J is TRBJ2-1 and V is TRBV10-2; TRBD2 aligns across 8 bases. CDR1 and CDR2 (germline): WSHSY, SAAADI. V dropped 6 bases and J dropped 9; count of bases not matched to a gene: 4. The CDR3 runs 12 residues. The CDR3 here is CASSATSAEQFF. The CDR3, as DNA: TGCGCCAGCAGCGCGACTAGCGCTGAGCAGTTCTTC.

This chain links TRBV5-6 with TRBJ2-3; D possibly uses TRBD1 or TRBD2 (6 bases each). Germline values: CDR1 SGHDT, CDR2 YYEEEE. The V and J ends lost 4 bases and 2 bases respectively, with 11 bases between them. This CDR3 is 14 amino acids long. The CDR3 is CASSGRDNTDTQYF. The CDR3 DNA reads as TGTGCCAGCAGCGGGCGGGACAACACAGATACGCAGTATTTT.

V gene TRBV9 combines with J gene TRBJ2-1; D gene unclear. The CDR3 contains 14 residues. Looked up from germline, CDR1 is SGDLS and CDR2 is YYNGEE. Deletions cut 0 bases from V and 7 bases from J, with 11 bases between. The CDR3 sequence is CASSVVGSLNEQFF. Here the CDR3 DNA reads TGTGCCAGCAGCGTAGTTGGTAGCTTGAATGAGCAGTTCTTC.